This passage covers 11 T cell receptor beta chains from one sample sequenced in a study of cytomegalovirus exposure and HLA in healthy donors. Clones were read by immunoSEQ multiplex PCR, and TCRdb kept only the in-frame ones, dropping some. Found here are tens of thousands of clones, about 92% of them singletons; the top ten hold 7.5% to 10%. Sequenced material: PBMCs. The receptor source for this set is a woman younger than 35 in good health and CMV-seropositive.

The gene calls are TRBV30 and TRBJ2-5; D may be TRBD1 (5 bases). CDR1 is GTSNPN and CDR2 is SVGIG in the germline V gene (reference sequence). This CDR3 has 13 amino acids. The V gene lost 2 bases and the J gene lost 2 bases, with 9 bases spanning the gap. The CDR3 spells CAWSLGQQETQYF. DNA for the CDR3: TGTGCCTGGAGTCTAGGACAACAAGAGACCCAGTACTTC. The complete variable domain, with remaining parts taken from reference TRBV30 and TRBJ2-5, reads SQTIHQWPATLVQPVGSPLSLECTVEGTSNPNLYWYRQAAGRGLQLLFYSVGIGQISSEVPQNLSASRPQDRQFILSSKKLLLSDSGFYLCAWSLGQQETQYFGPGTRLLVL.

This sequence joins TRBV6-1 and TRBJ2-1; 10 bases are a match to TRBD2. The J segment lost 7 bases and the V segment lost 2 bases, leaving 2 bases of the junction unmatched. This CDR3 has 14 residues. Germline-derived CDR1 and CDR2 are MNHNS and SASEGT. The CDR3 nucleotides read TGTGCCAGCAGTGAATCTAGCGGGGGTAATGAGCAGTTCTTC. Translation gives CASSESSGGNEQFF.

CDR3 residues: CASSRDSNRNSPLHF. The CDR3 DNA sequence: TGTGCCAGCAGCCGGGACAGCAACCGGAATTCACCCCTCCACTTT. The genes are TRBV5-6 and TRBJ1-6; 7 bases are a match to TRBD1. CDR3 length: 15 amino acids. The ends lost 4 bases at V and 7 bases at J; junction bases unmatched: 8. Germline V gene sequence: CDR1 SGHDT, CDR2 YYEEEE.

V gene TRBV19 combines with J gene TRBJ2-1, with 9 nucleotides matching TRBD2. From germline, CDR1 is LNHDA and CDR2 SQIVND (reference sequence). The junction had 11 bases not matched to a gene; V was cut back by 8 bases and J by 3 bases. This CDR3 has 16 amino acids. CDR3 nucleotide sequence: TGTGCCAGTCGCGACGCGGGGGGGGACCTCTACAATGAGCAGTTCTTC. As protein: CASRDAGGDLYNEQFF.

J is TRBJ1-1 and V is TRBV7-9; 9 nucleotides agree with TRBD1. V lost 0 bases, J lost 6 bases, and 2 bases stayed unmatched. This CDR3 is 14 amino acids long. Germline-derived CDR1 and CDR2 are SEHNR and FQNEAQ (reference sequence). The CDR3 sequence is CASSLAGTGPEAFF. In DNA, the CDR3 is TGTGCCAGCAGCTTAGCCGGGACAGGGCCTGAAGCTTTCTTT.

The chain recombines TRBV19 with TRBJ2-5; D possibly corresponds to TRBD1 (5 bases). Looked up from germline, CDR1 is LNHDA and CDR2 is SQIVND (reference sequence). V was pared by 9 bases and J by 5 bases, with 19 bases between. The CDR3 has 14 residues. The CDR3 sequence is CASGPDSQGETQYF. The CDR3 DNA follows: TGTGCCAGCGGTCCAGACAGTCAGGGTGAGACCCAGTACTTC.

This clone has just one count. In nucleotides, the CDR3 is TGTGCCAGCAGCGCGCCACTAGCGGGGGCGTACACAGATACGCAGTATTTT. Protein: CASSAPLAGAYTDTQYF. The chain links TRBV14 to TRBJ2-3, with 11 bases identical to TRBD2. The V segment lost 5 bases and the J segment 2 bases; nucleotides outside the gene matches: 9. The V gene's germline CDR1 is SGHDN and CDR2 FVKESK. This CDR3 has 17 residues.

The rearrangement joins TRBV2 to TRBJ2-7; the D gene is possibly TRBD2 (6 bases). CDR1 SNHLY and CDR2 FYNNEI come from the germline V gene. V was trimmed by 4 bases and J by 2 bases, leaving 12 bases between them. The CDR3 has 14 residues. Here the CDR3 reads CASSVGGFAYEQYF. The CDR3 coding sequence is TGTGCCAGCAGTGTGGGGGGTTTCGCCTACGAGCAGTACTTC.

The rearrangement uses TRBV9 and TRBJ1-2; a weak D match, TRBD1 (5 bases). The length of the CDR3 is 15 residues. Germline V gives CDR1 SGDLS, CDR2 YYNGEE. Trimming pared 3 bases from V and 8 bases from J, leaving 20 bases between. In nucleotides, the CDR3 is TGTGCCAGCAGCGGTCAGGGCCTCGGGCTACAAGGCTACACCTTC. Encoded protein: CASSGQGLGLQGYTF.

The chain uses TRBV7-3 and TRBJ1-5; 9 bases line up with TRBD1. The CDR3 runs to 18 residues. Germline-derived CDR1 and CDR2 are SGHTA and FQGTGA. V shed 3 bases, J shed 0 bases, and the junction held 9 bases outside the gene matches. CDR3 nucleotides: TGTGCCAGCAGCTTCGAAGAGGGACAGGGAGATAGCAATCAGCCCCAGCATTTT. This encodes CASSFEEGQGDSNQPQHF.

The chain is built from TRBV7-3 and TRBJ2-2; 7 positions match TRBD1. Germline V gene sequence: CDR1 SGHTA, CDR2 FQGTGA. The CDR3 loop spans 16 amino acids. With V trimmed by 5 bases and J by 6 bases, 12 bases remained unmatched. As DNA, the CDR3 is TGTGCCAGCAGCCTACCGGGACAGAGGGATTCCGGGGAGCTGTTTTTT. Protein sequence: CASSLPGQRDSGELFF.